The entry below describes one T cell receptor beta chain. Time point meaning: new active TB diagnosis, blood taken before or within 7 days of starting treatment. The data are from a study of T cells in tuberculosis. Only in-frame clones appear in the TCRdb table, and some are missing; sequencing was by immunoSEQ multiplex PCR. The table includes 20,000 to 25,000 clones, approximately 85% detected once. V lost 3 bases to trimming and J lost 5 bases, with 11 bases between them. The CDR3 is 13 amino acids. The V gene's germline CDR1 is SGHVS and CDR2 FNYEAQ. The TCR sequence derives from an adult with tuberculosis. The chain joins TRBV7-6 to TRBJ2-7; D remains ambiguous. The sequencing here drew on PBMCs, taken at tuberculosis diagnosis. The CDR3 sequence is CASSFDDTNEQYF. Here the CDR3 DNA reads TGTGCCAGCAGCTTTGACGACACCAACGAGCAGTACTTC. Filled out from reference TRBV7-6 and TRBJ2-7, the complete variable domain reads GAGVSQSPRYKVTKRGQDVALRCDPISGHVSLYWYRQALGQGPEFLTYFNYEAQQDKSGLPNDRFSAERPEGSISTLTIQRTEQRDSAMYRCASSFDDTNEQYFGPGTRLTVT.